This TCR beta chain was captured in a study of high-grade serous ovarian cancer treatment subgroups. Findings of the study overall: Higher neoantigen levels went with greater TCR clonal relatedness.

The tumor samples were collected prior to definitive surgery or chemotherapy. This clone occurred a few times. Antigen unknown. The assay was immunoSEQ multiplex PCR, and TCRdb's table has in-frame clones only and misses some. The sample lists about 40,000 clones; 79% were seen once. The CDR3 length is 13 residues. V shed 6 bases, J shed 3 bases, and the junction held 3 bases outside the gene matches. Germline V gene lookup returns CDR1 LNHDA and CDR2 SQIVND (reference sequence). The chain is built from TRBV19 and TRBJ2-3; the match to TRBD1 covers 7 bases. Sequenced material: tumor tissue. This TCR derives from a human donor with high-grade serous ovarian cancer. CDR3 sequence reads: CASSQQGTDTQYF. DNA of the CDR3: TGTGCCAGTAGCCAACAGGGGACAGATACGCAGTATTTT.